These T cell receptor beta chains were read from a single sample in a study of cytomegalovirus exposure and HLA in healthy donors. Assay used: immunoSEQ multiplex PCR; TCRdb lists only in-frame clones, some missing. The sample lists roughly 97,000 clones; around 82% were seen once. Sequencing input: PBMCs. The receptors come from a man aged 35 to 55 in good health and CMV-seropositive. Both conserved end residues are part of each CDR3. Each record gives: D gene, clone size, J gene, CDR3 length, V gene, CDR3 protein, CDR3 DNA. The D gene is left open where the match is weak. The size entry is marked missing in some rows and otherwise reads once, few, many or a size class.

D gene: -
clone size: -
J gene: TRBJ2-7
CDR3 length: 15
V gene: TRBV5-4
CDR3 protein: CASSPAGQLSYEQYF
CDR3 DNA: TGTGCCAGCAGCCCGGCGGGACAGCTATCCTACGAGCAGTACTTC

D gene: -
clone size: -
J gene: TRBJ2-3
CDR3 length: 18
V gene: TRBV5-1
CDR3 protein: CASSLAKAGRSGTDTQYF
CDR3 DNA: TGCGCCAGCAGCTTGGCCAAGGCAGGGCGGTCGGGCACAGATACGCAGTATTTT

D gene: TRBD2
clone size: -
J gene: TRBJ2-7
CDR3 length: 16
V gene: TRBV19
CDR3 protein: CASSSGRARSFYEQYF
CDR3 DNA: TGTGCCAGTAGTAGCGGGAGGGCCCGAAGTTTTTACGAGCAGTACTTC

D gene: -
clone size: few
J gene: TRBJ1-3
CDR3 length: 17
V gene: TRBV6-1
CDR3 protein: CASSENGGSAWGNTIYF
CDR3 DNA: TGTGCCAGCAGTGAAAACGGGGGGTCAGCTTGGGGAAACACCATATATTTT

D gene: TRBD1
clone size: -
J gene: TRBJ1-3
CDR3 length: 18
V gene: TRBV6-1
CDR3 protein: CASRERNEQGKAENTIYF
CDR3 DNA: TGTGCCAGCAGAGAACGTAACGAACAGGGGAAAGCCGAAAACACCATATATTTT

D gene: TRBD2
clone size: -
J gene: TRBJ2-3
CDR3 length: 19
V gene: TRBV15
CDR3 protein: CATSRDSARLAGHTDTQYF
CDR3 DNA: TGTGCCACCAGCAGAGATTCCGCAAGGCTAGCGGGGCACACAGATACGCAGTATTTT

D gene: -
clone size: few
J gene: TRBJ1-3
CDR3 length: 14
V gene: TRBV11-2
CDR3 protein: CASSTSYSGNTIYF
CDR3 DNA: TGTGCCAGCAGCACCTCCTACTCTGGAAACACCATATATTTT

D gene: -
clone size: -
J gene: TRBJ2-2
CDR3 length: 14
V gene: TRBV30
CDR3 protein: CAWNLQGSTGELFF
CDR3 DNA: TGTGCCTGGAACCTACAGGGTTCCACCGGGGAGCTGTTTTTT

D gene: TRBD2
clone size: few
J gene: TRBJ2-7
CDR3 length: 15
V gene: TRBV19
CDR3 protein: CASSTGTSLQDEQYF
CDR3 DNA: TGTGCCAGTAGTACCGGGACTAGCCTACAGGACGAGCAGTACTTC

D gene: -
clone size: -
J gene: TRBJ1-4
CDR3 length: 13
V gene: TRBV7-9
CDR3 protein: CASSSVGGEKLFF
CDR3 DNA: TGTGCCAGCAGCTCCGTGGGAGGAGAAAAACTGTTTTTT

D gene: TRBD1
clone size: -
J gene: TRBJ1-2
CDR3 length: 13
V gene: TRBV5-1
CDR3 protein: CASSLARGQRYTF
CDR3 DNA: TGCGCCAGCAGCTTGGCTAGGGGACAGCGCTACACCTTC

D gene: -
clone size: -
J gene: TRBJ2-5
CDR3 length: 12
V gene: TRBV13
CDR3 protein: CASSPTRETQYF
CDR3 DNA: TGTGCCAGCAGCCCAACTAGGGAGACCCAGTACTTC

D gene: -
clone size: -
J gene: TRBJ1-4
CDR3 length: 15
V gene: TRBV7-8
CDR3 protein: CASSLGDRPNEKLFF
CDR3 DNA: TGTGCCAGCAGCTTAGGCGACAGGCCTAATGAAAAACTGTTTTTT